This T cell receptor (beta chain) was captured by sequencing in a study of molecular identifiers for immune sequencing clone quantification. Previously published methods and listed TCR primers were used for the bulk TCR libraries. One entry per CDR3 protein, called by TCRdb with MiXCR from the PCR reads. This table holds about 68,000 distinct CDR3 sequences, over 15% found once. Trimming shortened V by 7 bases and J by 6 bases, and 13 bases separated the two germline ends. The CDR3 contains 12 residues. This clonotype was found a few times. The sequenced material came from naive CD8+ T cells from blood, with Jurkat cell RNA spiked in. Described subset: FACS-sorted CD8+CD4-CCR7+CD45RA+ naive T cells. The chain employs TRBV12-3 or TRBV12-4 and TRBJ2-7, with D tentatively TRBD1 (7 bases). The origin of this receptor is a human donor in good health. Some libraries in this study had Jurkat cell RNA spiked in. The CDR3, as DNA: TGTGCCAGCACCCAGGAGGGGGCCGAGCAGTACTTC. Its translation: CASTQEGAEQYF.